The rows below give T cell receptor beta chains drawn from one sample of a study of spatial heterogeneity in lung cancer. TCRdb independently ran MiXCR on the 5' RACE reads; one entry per CDR3 protein. The sample has some 39,000 distinct CDR3 sequences; approximately 6.8% are singletons. The specimen comprised PBMCs, sampled at surgery. These receptors all come from a female donor with early-stage non-small cell lung cancer. Both conserved end residues are part of each CDR3. D genes are given only for firm matches. Clone size is shown for a subset of rows, as once, few, many or a class of expanded clone.

v_call	d_call	clone_size	j_call	cdr3_nt	cdr3_aa
TRBV6-2/TRBV6-3	-	many	TRBJ2-5	TGTGCCAGCAGTTACCGTAGCCCGCAAGAGACCCAGTACTTC	CASSYRSPQETQYF
TRBV28	-	many	TRBJ2-2	TGTGCCAGCAGTTTCTCGAGTAACTCGAACACCGGGGAGCTGTTTTTT	CASSFSSNSNTGELFF
TRBV6-1	TRBD1	many	TRBJ2-1	TGTGCCAGCAGCCCCGCCGGGACAGATCTCGATGAGCAGTTCTTC	CASSPAGTDLDEQFF
TRBV7-9	-	-	TRBJ1-6	TGTGCCAGCAGCTCCGACGGGTTAGATTCACCCCTCCACTTT	CASSSDGLDSPLHF
TRBV6-2/TRBV6-3	TRBD1	many	TRBJ1-1	TGTGCCAGCAATATACAGGGGAGCACTGAAGCTTTCTTT	CASNIQGSTEAFF
TRBV25-1	TRBD1	many	TRBJ1-1	TGTGCCAGCAGTGAATGGACAGGGAAGGGCACTGAAGCTTTCTTT	CASSEWTGKGTEAFF
TRBV5-1	TRBD2	-	TRBJ2-1	TGCGCCAGCAGCTCGGGGACTACCTACAATGAGCAGTTCTTC	CASSSGTTYNEQFF
TRBV6-5	TRBD2	few	TRBJ2-7	TGTGCCAGCAGTCAGGGACTATCCTCCTACGAGCAGTACTTC	CASSQGLSSYEQYF
TRBV12-3/TRBV12-4	-	-	TRBJ1-5	TGTGCCAGCAGTCCCTCCGGGACGCCTACTTGGGAGCCCCAGCATTTT	CASSPSGTPTWEPQHF
TRBV28	-	many	TRBJ1-3	TGTGCCAGCAGGCTACAGGGTGCTGGAAACACCATATATTTT	CASRLQGAGNTIYF
TRBV6-2/TRBV6-3	-	few	TRBJ2-1	TGTGCCAGCAGTACTCCCCACAAGTACAATGAGCAGTTCTTC	CASSTPHKYNEQFF
TRBV19	-	many	TRBJ2-7	TGTGCCAGTCCAAAACCGGGCCCGCCCCCCTACGAGCAGTACTTC	CASPKPGPPPYEQYF
TRBV29-1	-	few	TRBJ2-3	TGCAGCGTTGTAACAGCTAGCACAGATACGCAGTATTTT	CSVVTASTDTQYF
TRBV4-3	-	few	TRBJ1-4	TGCGCCAGCAGCCAAGACCGGGACGGGGAGACTTTT	CASSQDRDGETF
TRBV5-4	TRBD2	many	TRBJ2-7	TGTGCCAGCAGCCATGGGACTAGCCTATCCTACGAGCAGTACTTC	CASSHGTSLSYEQYF
TRBV2	-	many	TRBJ1-5	TGTGCCAGCAGTGGAAGGGGGTACGTTCAGCCCCAGCATTTT	CASSGRGYVQPQHF
TRBV30	TRBD1	-	TRBJ2-3	TGTGCCTGGAGTGTACAGGGGGCTCAAGATACGCAGTATTTT	CAWSVQGAQDTQYF
TRBV18	TRBD1	-	TRBJ2-5	TGTGCCAGCTCCCTGGGAACATCCGGGACAGAAGAGACCCAGTACTTC	CASSLGTSGTEETQYF
TRBV2	-	many	TRBJ2-2	TGTGCCAGCAATTTTGTCCCTACCGGGGAGCTGTTTTTT	CASNFVPTGELFF
TRBV28	TRBD1	few	TRBJ1-2	TGTGCCAGCACCCTGACAGGGGCCCGTGGCTATGGCTACACCTTC	CASTLTGARGYGYTF
TRBV24-1	-	-	TRBJ2-7	TGTGCCACCAGTGATTCGGGCGAAGCTCCCTACGAGCAGTACTTC	CATSDSGEAPYEQYF
TRBV11-3	TRBD2	few	TRBJ2-5	TGTGCCAGCACCACTAGCGGGGGGCTCCCCCGAGAGACCCAGTACTTC	CASTTSGGLPRETQYF
TRBV7-2	TRBD1	-	TRBJ1-6	TGTGCCAGCAGCTTAGGGTGGCAGGGGGCCAACTATAATTCACCCCTCCACTTT	CASSLGWQGANYNSPLHF
TRBV7-9	TRBD2	few	TRBJ2-3	TGTGCCAGCAGCTTGGGAATAGCGGGGGGGCCGAGTGATACGCAGTATTTT	CASSLGIAGGPSDTQYF
TRBV7-2	-	many	TRBJ2-3	TGTGCCAGCAGCTTCCAGACTCTTCTCACAGATACGCAGTATTTT	CASSFQTLLTDTQYF
TRBV3-1	-	many	TRBJ1-1	TGTGCCAGCAGCCCCTCGGGGGGGAGCACTGAAGCTTTCTTT	CASSPSGGSTEAFF
TRBV10-2	-	many	TRBJ1-3	TGCGCCAGCGGTGTTCAACCCCGAACCATATATTTT	CASGVQPRTIYF
TRBV19	TRBD1	many	TRBJ1-2	TGTGCCAGTAGACCAGGGACAGGAGGTAACTATGGCTACACCTTC	CASRPGTGGNYGYTF
TRBV18	-	-	TRBJ1-3	TGTGCCGGCTCACCGTCCGGGTCATCGGCTGGAAACACCATATATTTT	CAGSPSGSSAGNTIYF
TRBV4-1	-	many	TRBJ1-5	TGCGCCAGCAGCATCCGGGGCCCTCCTCCCCAGCATTTT	CASSIRGPPPQHF
TRBV5-6	-	many	TRBJ1-1	TGTGCCAGCAGCCGGACCCTCTACCAAGACAGCGAAGCTTTCTTT	CASSRTLYQDSEAFF
TRBV20-1	-	many	TRBJ1-1	TGCAGTGCTAGAGATCGGGGCCCATTGAACACTGAAGCTTTCTTT	CSARDRGPLNTEAFF
TRBV20-1	-	-	TRBJ2-7	TGCAGTGCTAGAGCCTCCTACGAGCAGTACTTC	CSARASYEQYF
TRBV6-5	-	many	TRBJ2-4	TGTGCCAGCAGTTACTCGCCTAGGCTATCCTCCCAAAACATTCAGTACTTC	CASSYSPRLSSQNIQYF
TRBV20-1	-	many	TRBJ1-5	TGCAGTGCCAGGACAGATAGCAATCAGCCCCAGCATTTT	CSARTDSNQPQHF
TRBV7-8	TRBD1	once	TRBJ2-5	TGTGCCAGCAGCCCGGACAGGGTTGATACGGAGACCCAGTACTTC	CASSPDRVDTETQYF
TRBV7-2	-	many	TRBJ1-6	TGTGCCAGCAGCTTAGTTGCTGGTTGGGATTCACCCCTCCACTTT	CASSLVAGWDSPLHF
TRBV21-1	-	-	TRBJ1-5	TGTGCCAGCAGCAAGCTAGTGGATAGCAATCAGCCCCAGCATTTT	CASSKLVDSNQPQHF
TRBV5-1	-	few	TRBJ2-5	TGCGCCAGCAGCGAGCCGGCGAGGGAGACCCAGTACTTC	CASSEPARETQYF
TRBV2	-	-	TRBJ1-1	TGTGCCAGCATTTATTTGAACACTGAAGCTTTCTTT	CASIYLNTEAFF
TRBV27	-	few	TRBJ1-1	TGTGCCAGCAGTCCGTACTTGACAGGCTCGAACACTGAAGCTTTCTTT	CASSPYLTGSNTEAFF
TRBV10-3	-	once	TRBJ2-5	TGTGCCATCAGGGAGACAGGTACCCAAGAGACCCAGTACTTC	CAIRETGTQETQYF
TRBV4-1	-	many	TRBJ2-7	TGCGCCAGCAGCCGGGAACTATCCTCCTACGAGCAGTACTTC	CASSRELSSYEQYF
TRBV7-2	TRBD2	many	TRBJ2-3	TGTGCCAGCAGCTTCCCTAGCGGGAGCACAGATACGCAGTATTTT	CASSFPSGSTDTQYF
TRBV20-1	TRBD1	many	TRBJ1-1	TGCAGTGCTAGTGGGGACAGGGAGTTACTGGTCTTT	CSASGDRELLVF
TRBV6-5	-	-	TRBJ1-3	TGTGCCAGCAGTTTTGACACCAGCTCTGGAAACACCATATATTTT	CASSFDTSSGNTIYF
TRBV3-1	-	many	TRBJ1-5	TGTGCCAGCAGCCAAATCGGGGGTTATAGCAATCAGCCCCAGCATTTT	CASSQIGGYSNQPQHF
TRBV7-9	TRBD1	many	TRBJ1-5	TGTGCCAGCAGTCCAACCGGGACAGGGTATCAGCCCCAGCATTTT	CASSPTGTGYQPQHF
TRBV20-1	TRBD2	-	TRBJ2-7	TGCAGTGCTAGGGGAGCGGGGGCCTACGAGCAGTACTTC	CSARGAGAYEQYF
TRBV24-1	TRBD2	few	TRBJ2-1	TGTGCCACCAGTCGCAGCGGGGGGGCCGTTAATGAGCAGTTCTTC	CATSRSGGAVNEQFF
TRBV11-2	TRBD2	many	TRBJ2-2	TGTGCCAGCGCCATAAGCGGGGGGGCCATCGGGGAGCTGTTTTTT	CASAISGGAIGELFF
TRBV19	TRBD1	-	TRBJ2-4	TGTGCCAGTAGGACAGGGCAACTGGGCATTCAGTACTTC	CASRTGQLGIQYF
TRBV28	TRBD1	many	TRBJ1-4	TGTGCCAGCAGTTTACCCCGGACAGGCATGGTTGGAAAACTGTTTTTT	CASSLPRTGMVGKLFF
TRBV2	-	few	TRBJ2-1	TGTGCCAGCACTGGACTGAAGGTGAAGGGTGAGCAGTTCTTC	CASTGLKVKGEQFF
TRBV7-2	-	many	TRBJ1-1	TGTGCCAGCAGCCGCGCCACAGGCCAGCTCACTGAAGCTTTCTTT	CASSRATGQLTEAFF
TRBV4-2	TRBD1	-	TRBJ2-5	TGTGCCAGCAGCCCCGCTTCGGGACAGGGGGGGGAGACCCAGTACTTC	CASSPASGQGGETQYF
TRBV7-9	-	few	TRBJ2-1	TGTGCCAGCAGCTTAGACGGGGGAAACAATGAGCAGTTCTTC	CASSLDGGNNEQFF
TRBV6-1	TRBD1	many	TRBJ2-7	TGTGCCAGCAGCCCTCGACAGGGACCCTACGAGCAGTACTTC	CASSPRQGPYEQYF
TRBV14	-	-	TRBJ2-7	TGTGCCAGCAGCCAAGATTGGGACTCCTACGAGCAGTACTTC	CASSQDWDSYEQYF
TRBV14	-	-	TRBJ1-5	TGTGCCAGCAGCCAAGAAGAAAACAGGGACTGTCAGCCCCAGCATTTT	CASSQEENRDCQPQHF